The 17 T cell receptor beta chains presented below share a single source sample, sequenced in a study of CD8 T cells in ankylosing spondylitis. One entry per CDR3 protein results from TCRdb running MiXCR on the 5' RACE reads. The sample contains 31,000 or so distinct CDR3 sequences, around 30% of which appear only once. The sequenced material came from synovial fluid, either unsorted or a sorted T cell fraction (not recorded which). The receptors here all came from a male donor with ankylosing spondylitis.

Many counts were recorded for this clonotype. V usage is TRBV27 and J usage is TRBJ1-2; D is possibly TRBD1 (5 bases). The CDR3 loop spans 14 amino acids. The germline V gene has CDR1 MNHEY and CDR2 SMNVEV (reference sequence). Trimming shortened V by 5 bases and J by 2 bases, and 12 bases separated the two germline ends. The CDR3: CASSTSRDNYGYTF. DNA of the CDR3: TGTGCCAGCAGTACGAGCCGGGACAACTATGGCTACACCTTC.

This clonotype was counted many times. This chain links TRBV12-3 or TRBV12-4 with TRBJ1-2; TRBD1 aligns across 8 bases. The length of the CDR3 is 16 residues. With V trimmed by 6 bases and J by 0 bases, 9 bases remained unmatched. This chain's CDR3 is CASRAAGTGPNYGYTF. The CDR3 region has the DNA TGTGCCAGCAGAGCCGCCGGGACAGGACCTAACTATGGCTACACCTTC.

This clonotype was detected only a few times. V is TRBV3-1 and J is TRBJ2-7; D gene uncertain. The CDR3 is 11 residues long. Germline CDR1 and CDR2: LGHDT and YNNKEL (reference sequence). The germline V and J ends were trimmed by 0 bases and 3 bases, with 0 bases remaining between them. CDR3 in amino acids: CASSQDYEQYF. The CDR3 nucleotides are TGTGCCAGCAGCCAAGACTACGAGCAGTACTTC.

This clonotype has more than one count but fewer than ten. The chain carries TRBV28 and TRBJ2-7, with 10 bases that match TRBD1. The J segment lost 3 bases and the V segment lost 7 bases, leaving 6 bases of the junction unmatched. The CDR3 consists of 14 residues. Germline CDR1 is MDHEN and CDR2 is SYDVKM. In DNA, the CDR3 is TGTGCCAGCACTCCGGGACAGGGGTTCTACGAGCAGTACTTC. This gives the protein CASTPGQGFYEQYF.

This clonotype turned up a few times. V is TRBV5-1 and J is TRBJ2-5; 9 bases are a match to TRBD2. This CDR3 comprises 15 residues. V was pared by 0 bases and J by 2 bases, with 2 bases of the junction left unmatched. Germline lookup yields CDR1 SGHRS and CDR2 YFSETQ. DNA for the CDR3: TGCGCCAGCAGCTTGGGTAGCGGGGGACAAGAGACCCAGTACTTC. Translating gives CASSLGSGGQETQYF.

This CDR3 is CASRPLAGALSNEQFF. The CDR3 DNA follows: TGTGCCAGTAGACCCCTAGCGGGAGCTCTCTCCAATGAGCAGTTCTTC. The chain carries TRBV19 and TRBJ2-1; 10 bases are a match to TRBD2. With V trimmed by 6 bases and J by 6 bases, 11 bases remained unmatched. Germline CDR1 reads LNHDA; CDR2 reads SQIVND (reference sequence). The CDR3 covers 16 residues.

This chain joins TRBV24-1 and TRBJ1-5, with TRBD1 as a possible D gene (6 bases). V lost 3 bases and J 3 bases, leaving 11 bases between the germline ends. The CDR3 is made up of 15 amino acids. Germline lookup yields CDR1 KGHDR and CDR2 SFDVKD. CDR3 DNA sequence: TGTGCCACCAGTGATACAGGGTTGAACAATCAGCCCCAGCATTTT. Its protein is CATSDTGLNNQPQHF.

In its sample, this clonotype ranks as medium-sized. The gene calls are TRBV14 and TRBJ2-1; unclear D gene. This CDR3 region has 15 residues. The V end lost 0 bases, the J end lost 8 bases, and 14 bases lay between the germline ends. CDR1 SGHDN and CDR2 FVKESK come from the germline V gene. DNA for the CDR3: TGTGCCAGCAGCCAAGACATGACTCTGGGTGATGAGCAGTTCTTC. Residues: CASSQDMTLGDEQFF.

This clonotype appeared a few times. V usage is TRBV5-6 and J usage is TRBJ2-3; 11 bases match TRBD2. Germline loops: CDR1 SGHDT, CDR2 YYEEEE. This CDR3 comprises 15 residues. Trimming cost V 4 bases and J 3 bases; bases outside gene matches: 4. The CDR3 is CASSPSSGRTDTQYF. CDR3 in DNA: TGTGCCAGCAGCCCGTCTAGCGGGAGGACAGATACGCAGTATTTT.

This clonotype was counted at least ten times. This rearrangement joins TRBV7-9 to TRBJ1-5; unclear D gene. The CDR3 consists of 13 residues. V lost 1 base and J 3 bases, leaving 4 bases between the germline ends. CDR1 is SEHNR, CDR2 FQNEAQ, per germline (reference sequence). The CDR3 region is CASSLDSNQPQHF. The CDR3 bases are TGTGCCAGCAGCTTAGATTCCAATCAGCCCCAGCATTTT.

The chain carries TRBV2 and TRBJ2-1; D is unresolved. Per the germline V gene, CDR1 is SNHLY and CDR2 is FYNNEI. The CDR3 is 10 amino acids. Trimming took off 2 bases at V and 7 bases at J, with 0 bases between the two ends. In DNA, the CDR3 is TGTGCCAGCAGTGAAAATGAGCAGTTCTTC. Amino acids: CASSENEQFF.

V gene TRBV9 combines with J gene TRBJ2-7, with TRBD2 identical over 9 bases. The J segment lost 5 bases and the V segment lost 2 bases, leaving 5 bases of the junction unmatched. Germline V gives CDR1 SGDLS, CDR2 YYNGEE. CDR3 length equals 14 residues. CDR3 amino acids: CASSVFSGSNEQYF. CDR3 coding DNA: TGTGCCAGCAGCGTGTTTAGCGGGAGTAACGAGCAGTACTTC. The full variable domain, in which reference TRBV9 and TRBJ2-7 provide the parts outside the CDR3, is DSGVTQTPKHLITATGQRVTLRCSPRSGDLSVYWYQQSLDQGLQFLIQYYNGEERAKGNILERFSAQQFPDLHSELNLSSLELGDSALYFCASSVFSGSNEQYFGPGTRLTVT.

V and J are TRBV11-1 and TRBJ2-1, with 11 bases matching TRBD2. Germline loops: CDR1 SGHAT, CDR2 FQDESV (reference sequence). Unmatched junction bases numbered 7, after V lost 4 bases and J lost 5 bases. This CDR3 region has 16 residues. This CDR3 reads CASSSTTSGKHNEQFF. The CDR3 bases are TGTGCCAGCAGCTCAACGACTAGCGGGAAACACAATGAGCAGTTCTTC.

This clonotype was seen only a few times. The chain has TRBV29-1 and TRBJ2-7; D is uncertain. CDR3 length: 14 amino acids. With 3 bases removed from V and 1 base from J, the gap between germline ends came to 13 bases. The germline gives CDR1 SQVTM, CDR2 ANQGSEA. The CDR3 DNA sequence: TGCAGCGTTGACGACGGAAATGGGTCCTACGAGCAGTACTTC. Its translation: CSVDDGNGSYEQYF.

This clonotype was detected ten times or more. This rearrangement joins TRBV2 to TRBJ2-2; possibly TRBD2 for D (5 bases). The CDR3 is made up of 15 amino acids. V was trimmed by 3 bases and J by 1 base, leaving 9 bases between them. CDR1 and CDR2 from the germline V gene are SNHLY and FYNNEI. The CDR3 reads CASSDSRGNTGELFF. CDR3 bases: TGTGCCAGCAGTGACTCCCGGGGGAACACCGGGGAGCTGTTTTTT.

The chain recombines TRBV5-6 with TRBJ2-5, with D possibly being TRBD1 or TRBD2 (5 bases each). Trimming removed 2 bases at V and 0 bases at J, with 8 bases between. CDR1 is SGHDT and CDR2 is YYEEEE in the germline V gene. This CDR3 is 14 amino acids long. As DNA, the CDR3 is TGTGCCAGCAGCTTTAGAGGGGACCAAGAGACCCAGTACTTC. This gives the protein CASSFRGDQETQYF.

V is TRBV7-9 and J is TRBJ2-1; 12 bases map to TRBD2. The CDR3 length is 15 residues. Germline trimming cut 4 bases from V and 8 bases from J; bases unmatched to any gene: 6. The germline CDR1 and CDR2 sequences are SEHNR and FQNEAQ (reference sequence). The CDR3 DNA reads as TGTGCCAGCAGCTCCCGGACTAGCGGGAAGGATGAGCAGTTCTTC. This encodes CASSSRTSGKDEQFF.